This T cell receptor beta chain is from a study of blood T cell repertoires in COVID-19. Method: immunoSEQ multiplex PCR; TCRdb's copy keeps in-frame clones and lacks some. The sample consists of about 530,000 clones, approximately 88% of them appearing once. Trimming pared 3 bases from V and 5 bases from J, leaving 16 bases between. The CDR3 spans 15 residues. Looked up from germline, CDR1 is KGHSH and CDR2 is LQKENI. This chain uses TRBV18 with TRBJ1-1, with TRBD1 as a possible D gene (6 bases). Input material: peripheral blood. The clonotype comes from a woman between 45 and 65 years old with COVID-19, enrolled during active disease. Here the CDR3 reads CASSPSIAGETEAFF. CDR3 DNA sequence: TGTGCCAGCTCACCGTCAATAGCAGGGGAAACTGAAGCTTTCTTT.